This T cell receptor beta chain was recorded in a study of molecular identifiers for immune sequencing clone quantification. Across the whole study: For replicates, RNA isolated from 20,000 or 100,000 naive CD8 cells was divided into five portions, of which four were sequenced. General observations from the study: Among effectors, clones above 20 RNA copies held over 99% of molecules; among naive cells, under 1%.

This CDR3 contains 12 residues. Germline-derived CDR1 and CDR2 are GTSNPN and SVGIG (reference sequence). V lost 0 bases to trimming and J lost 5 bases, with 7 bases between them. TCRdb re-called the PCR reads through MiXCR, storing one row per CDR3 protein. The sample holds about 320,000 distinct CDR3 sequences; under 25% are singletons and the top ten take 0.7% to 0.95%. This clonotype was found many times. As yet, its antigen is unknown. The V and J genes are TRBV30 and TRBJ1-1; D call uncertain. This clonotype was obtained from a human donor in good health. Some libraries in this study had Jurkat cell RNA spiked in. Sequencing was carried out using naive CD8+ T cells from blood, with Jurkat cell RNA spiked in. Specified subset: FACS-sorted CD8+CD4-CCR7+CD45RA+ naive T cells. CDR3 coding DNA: TGTGCCTGGAGTGTGGTAGGAACTGAAGCTTTCTTT. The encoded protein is CAWSVVGTEAFF.